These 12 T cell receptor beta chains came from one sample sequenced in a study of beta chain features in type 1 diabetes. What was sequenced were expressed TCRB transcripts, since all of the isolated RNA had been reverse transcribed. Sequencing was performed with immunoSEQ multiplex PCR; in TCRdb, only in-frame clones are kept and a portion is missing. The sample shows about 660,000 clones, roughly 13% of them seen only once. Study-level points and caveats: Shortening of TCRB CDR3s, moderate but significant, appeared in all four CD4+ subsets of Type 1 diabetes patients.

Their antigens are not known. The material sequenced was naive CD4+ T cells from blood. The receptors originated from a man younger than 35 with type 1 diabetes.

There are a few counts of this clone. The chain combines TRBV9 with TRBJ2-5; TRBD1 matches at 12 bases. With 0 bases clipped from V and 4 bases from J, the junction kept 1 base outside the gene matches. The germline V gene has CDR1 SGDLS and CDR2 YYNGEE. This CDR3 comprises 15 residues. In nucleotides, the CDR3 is TGTGCCAGCAGCGTAGGGGGACAGGGGGCAGAGACCCAGTACTTC. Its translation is CASSVGGQGAETQYF.

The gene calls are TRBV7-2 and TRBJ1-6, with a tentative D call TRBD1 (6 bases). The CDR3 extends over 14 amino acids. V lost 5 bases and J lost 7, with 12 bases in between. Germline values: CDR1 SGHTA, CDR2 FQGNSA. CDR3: CASSPGGLNSPLHF. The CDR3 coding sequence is TGTGCCAGCAGCCCCGGGGGGCTCAATTCACCCCTCCACTTT. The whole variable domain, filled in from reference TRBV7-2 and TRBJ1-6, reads GAGVSQSPSNKVTEKGKDVELRCDPISGHTALYWYRQSLGQGLEFLIYFQGNSAPDKSGLPSDRFSAERTGGSVSTLTIQRTQQEDSAVYLCASSPGGLNSPLHFGNGTRLTVT.

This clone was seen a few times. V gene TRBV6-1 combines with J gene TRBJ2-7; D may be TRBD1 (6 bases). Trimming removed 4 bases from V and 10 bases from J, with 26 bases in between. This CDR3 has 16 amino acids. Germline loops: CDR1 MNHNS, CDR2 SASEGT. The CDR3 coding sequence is TGTGCCAGCAGTGGAGGAATTCGCCTGGACAGAAGGGAACAGTACTTC. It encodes CASSGGIRLDRREQYF.

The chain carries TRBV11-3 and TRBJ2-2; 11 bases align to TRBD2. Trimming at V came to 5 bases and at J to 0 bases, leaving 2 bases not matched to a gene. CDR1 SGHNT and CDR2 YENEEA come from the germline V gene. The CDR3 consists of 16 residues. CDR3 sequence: CASSGGLAANTGELFF. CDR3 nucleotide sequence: TGTGCCAGCAGCGGGGGACTAGCGGCGAACACCGGGGAGCTGTTTTTT.

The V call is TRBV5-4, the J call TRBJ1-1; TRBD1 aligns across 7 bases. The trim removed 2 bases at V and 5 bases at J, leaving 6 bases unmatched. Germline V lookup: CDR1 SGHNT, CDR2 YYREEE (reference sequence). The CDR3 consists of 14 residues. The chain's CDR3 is CASSFMTGWTEAFF. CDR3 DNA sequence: TGTGCCAGCAGCTTCATGACAGGGTGGACTGAAGCTTTCTTT. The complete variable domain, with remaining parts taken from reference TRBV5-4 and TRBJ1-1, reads ETGVTQSPTHLIKTRGQQVTLRCSSQSGHNTVSWYQQALGQGPQFIFQYYREEENGRGNFPPRFSGLQFPNYSSELNVNALELDDSALYLCASSFMTGWTEAFFGQGTRLTVV.

Here the CDR3 reads CASTRGKITGANVLTF. The CDR3, as DNA: TGTGCCAGCACCCGAGGGAAGATAACCGGGGCCAACGTCCTGACTTTC. The chain uses TRBV5-4 and TRBJ2-6; D perhaps matches TRBD2 (5 bases). The CDR3 has 16 amino acids. The germline V and J ends were trimmed by 6 bases and 4 bases, with 17 bases remaining between them. Germline values: CDR1 SGHNT, CDR2 YYREEE (reference sequence). The full variable domain, its missing parts supplied by reference TRBV5-4 and TRBJ2-6, is ETGVTQSPTHLIKTRGQQVTLRCSSQSGHNTVSWYQQALGQGPQFIFQYYREEENGRGNFPPRFSGLQFPNYSSELNVNALELDDSALYLCASTRGKITGANVLTFGAGSRLTVL.

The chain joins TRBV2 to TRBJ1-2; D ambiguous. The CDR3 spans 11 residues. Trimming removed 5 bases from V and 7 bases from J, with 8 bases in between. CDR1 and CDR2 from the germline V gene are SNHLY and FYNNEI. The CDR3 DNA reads TGTGCCAGCAGTCGGGAGGTTGGCTACACCTTC. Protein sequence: CASSREVGYTF.

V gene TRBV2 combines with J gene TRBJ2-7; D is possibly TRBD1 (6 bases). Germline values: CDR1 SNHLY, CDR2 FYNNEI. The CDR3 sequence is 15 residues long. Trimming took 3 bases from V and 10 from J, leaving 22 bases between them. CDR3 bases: TGTGCCAGCAGTGAGCTCGGGCGGCAGACAGGCCCCCAGTACTTC. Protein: CASSELGRQTGPQYF.

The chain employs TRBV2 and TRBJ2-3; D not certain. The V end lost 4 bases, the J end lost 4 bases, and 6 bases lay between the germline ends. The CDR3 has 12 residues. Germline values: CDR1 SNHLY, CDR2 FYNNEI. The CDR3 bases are TGTGCCAGCAGTGTGATGGCAGATACGCAGTATTTT. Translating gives CASSVMADTQYF.

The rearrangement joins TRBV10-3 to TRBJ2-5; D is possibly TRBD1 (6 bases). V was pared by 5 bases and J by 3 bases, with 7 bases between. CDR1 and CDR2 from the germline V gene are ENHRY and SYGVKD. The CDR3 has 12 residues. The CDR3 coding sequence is TGTGCCATCAGTTGGACAGAAGAGACCCAGTACTTC. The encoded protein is CAISWTEETQYF.

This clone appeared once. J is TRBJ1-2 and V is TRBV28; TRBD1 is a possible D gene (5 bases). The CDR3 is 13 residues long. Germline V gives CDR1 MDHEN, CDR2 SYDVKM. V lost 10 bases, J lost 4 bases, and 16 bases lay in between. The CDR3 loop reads CATRPGIAYGYTF. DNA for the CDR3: TGTGCCACCCGCCCAGGGATCGCCTATGGCTACACCTTC.

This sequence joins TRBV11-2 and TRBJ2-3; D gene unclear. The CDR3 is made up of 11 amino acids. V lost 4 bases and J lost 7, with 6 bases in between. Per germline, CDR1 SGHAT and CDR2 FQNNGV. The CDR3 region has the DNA TGTGCCAGCAGCTCCCAGAATACGCAGTATTTT. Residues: CASSSQNTQYF. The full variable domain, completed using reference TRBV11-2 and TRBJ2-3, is EAGVAQSPRYKIIEKRQSVAFWCNPISGHATLYWYQQILGQGPKLLIQFQNNGVVDDSQLPKDRFSAERLKGVDSTLKIQPAKLEDSAVYLCASSSQNTQYFGPGTRLTVL.